This is a list of T cell receptor beta chains from one sample in a study of T cell responses to AZD1222 COVID-19 vaccine. The method was immunoSEQ multiplex PCR; TCRdb's version includes in-frame clones alone and lacks a portion of them. The sample lists under 120,000 clones, 70% to 90% occurring once. This specimen was peripheral blood, taken 28 days after the second AZD1222 dose. The receptors shown here come from an adult who received the AZD1222 COVID-19 vaccine. Both conserved end residues are part of each CDR3. The order of the fields is clone size, D gene, J gene, V gene, CDR3 DNA, CDR3 protein. D genes are given only for firm matches. Clone size is shown for a subset of rows, as once, few, many or a class of expanded clone.

.,.,TRBJ2-7,TRBV27,TGTGCCAGCAGTTATAAGTACTTC,CASSYKYF
.,.,TRBJ2-3,TRBV6-5,TGTGCCAGCAGTTACAGGATAGCGGCTAGCACAGATACGCAGTATTTT,CASSYRIAASTDTQYF
.,TRBD2,TRBJ2-3,TRBV3-1/TRBV3-2,TGTGCCAGCAGCCAAGGACTAGCGGGAGTGAAGACAGATACGCAGTATTTT,CASSQGLAGVKTDTQYF
.,.,TRBJ2-7,TRBV19,TGTGCCAGTAGTAATTCGCGGTTCTTCGGGCAGTACTTC,CASSNSRFFGQYF
once,.,TRBJ1-3,TRBV5-1,TGCGCCAGCAGGCAAGGAGGCTCTGGAAACACCATATATTTT,CASRQGGSGNTIYF
.,TRBD2,TRBJ2-3,TRBV2,TGTGCCAGCAGTGTTCTAGCGGGGGGAGGCACAGATACGCAGTATTTT,CASSVLAGGGTDTQYF
.,.,TRBJ2-3,TRBV7-3,TGTGCCAGCAGCTCCCTACCCGGGACAACCCGCACAGATACGCAGTATTTT,CASSSLPGTTRTDTQYF
.,TRBD2,TRBJ2-7,TRBV6-1,TGTGCCAGCAGTGAAGAGCTAGCGGGAGGGTACGAGCAGTACTTC,CASSEELAGGYEQYF
.,.,TRBJ2-7,TRBV27,TGTGCCAGCAGTTCCCTCTACGAGCAGTACTTC,CASSSLYEQYF
.,.,TRBJ2-7,TRBV5-8,TGTGCCAGCAGCCTGGGGGGACAAGCCTACGAGCAGTACTTC,CASSLGGQAYEQYF
.,TRBD2,TRBJ2-1,TRBV4-3,TGCGCCAGCAGCCAAGATGCAGCGGGGCTGTACAATGAGCAGTTCTTC,CASSQDAAGLYNEQFF
.,.,TRBJ1-5,TRBV6-1,TGTGCCAGCAGTGAAGGAAGGAACAGGTATAGCAATCAGCCCCAGCATTTT,CASSEGRNRYSNQPQHF
.,.,TRBJ1-6,TRBV18,TGTGCCAGCTCATCCACTCGGGGGCGCGGAAATTCACCCCTCCACTTT,CASSSTRGRGNSPLHF
once,TRBD1,TRBJ2-5,TRBV30,TGTGCCTGGAATAGAGGGACAGGGGGCCAAGAGACCCAGTACTTC,CAWNRGTGGQETQYF
.,.,TRBJ2-1,TRBV7-9,TGTGCCAGCAGCTCGGGACGGTACAATGAGCAGTTCTTC,CASSSGRYNEQFF
.,.,TRBJ1-6,TRBV2,TGTGCCAGCAGTGGAACAGGGTCCAGCTCCTATAATTCACCCCTCCACTTT,CASSGTGSSSYNSPLHF
.,.,TRBJ2-2,TRBV20-1,TGCAGTGCTAGTCGACTGAACACCGGGGAGCTGTTTTTT,CSASRLNTGELFF
.,TRBD1,TRBJ1-2,TRBV2,TGTGCCAGCAGGGGGGGGACAGCCGATACCCTACGGGGCTACACCTTC,CASRGGTADTLRGYTF
.,.,TRBJ1-5,TRBV7-6,TGTGCCAGCAGCCCCCGTTCCGGAGGGACGGTCAGCAATCAGCCCCAGCATTTT,CASSPRSGGTVSNQPQHF
.,.,TRBJ2-7,TRBV7-2,TGTGCCAGCAGCTTACCCCTCTCCGTCTTGGGGGGACTCTACGAGCAGTACTTC,CASSLPLSVLGGLYEQYF
.,.,TRBJ1-4,TRBV4-2,TGTGCCAGCAGCCAAGGTTTGGAGACCCGGAATGAAAAACTGTTTTTT,CASSQGLETRNEKLFF
.,.,TRBJ2-7,TRBV6-2/TRBV6-3,TGTGCCAGCAGTTACAAGGGGCGCGGAGAGCAGTACTTC,CASSYKGRGEQYF
.,.,TRBJ2-3,TRBV28,TGTGCCTACTCCGGGTCGACAGATACGCAGTATTTT,CAYSGSTDTQYF